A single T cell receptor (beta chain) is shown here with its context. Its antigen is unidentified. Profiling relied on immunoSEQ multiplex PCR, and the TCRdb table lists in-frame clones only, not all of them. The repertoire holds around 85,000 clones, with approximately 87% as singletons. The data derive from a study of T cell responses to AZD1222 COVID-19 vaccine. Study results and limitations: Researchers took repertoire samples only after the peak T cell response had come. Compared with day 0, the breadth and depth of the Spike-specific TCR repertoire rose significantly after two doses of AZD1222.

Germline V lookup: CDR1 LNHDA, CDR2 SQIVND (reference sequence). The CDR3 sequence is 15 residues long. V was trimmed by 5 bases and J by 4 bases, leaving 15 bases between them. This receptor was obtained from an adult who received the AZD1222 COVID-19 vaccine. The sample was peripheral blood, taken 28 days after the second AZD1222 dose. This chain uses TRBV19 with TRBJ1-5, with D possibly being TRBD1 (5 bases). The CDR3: CASSSGGGGNQPQHF. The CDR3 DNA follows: TGTGCCAGTAGTTCCGGGGGAGGAGGGAATCAGCCCCAGCATTTT.